The 17 T cell receptor beta chains reported below all come from one sample, sequenced in a study of blood T cells in healthy people across ages. A J-beta primer mix and a sample-barcoded 5' primer were used in a second PCR of roughly 6 to 11 cycles. MiXCR was run by TCRdb on the 5' RACE reads, yielding one entry per CDR3 protein. The data hold some 1.8 million distinct CDR3 sequences, with more than 35% observed a single time. Sequencing was performed on blood. All receptors come from a human donor in good health.

The chain uses TRBV20-1 and TRBJ1-1; a weak D match, TRBD1 (6 bases). The germline CDR1 and CDR2 sequences are DFQATT and SNEGSKA (reference sequence). Trimming left V 6 bases short and J 5 bases short, with 19 bases between. CDR3 size: 14 residues. CDR3 in amino acids: CSADKQGSGTEAFF. Here the CDR3 DNA reads TGCAGTGCGGACAAACAGGGTTCGGGAACTGAAGCTTTCTTT.

This clonotype was seen a handful of times. The chain uses TRBV7-9 and TRBJ2-5; no reliable D call. The CDR3 is 13 residues long. Germline V gene sequence: CDR1 SEHNR, CDR2 FQNEAQ (reference sequence). V lost 2 bases, J lost 11 bases, and 15 bases lay in between. CDR3 coding DNA: TGTGCCAGCAGCTTACTCAGCTTCTATGAGCAGTACTTC. It codes for CASSLLSFYEQYF.

The chain couples TRBV2 to TRBJ2-2; 8 bases line up with TRBD1. CDR3 length equals 15 residues. The ends lost 5 bases at V and 4 bases at J; junction bases unmatched: 6. The V gene's germline CDR1 is SNHLY and CDR2 FYNNEI. CDR3 loop: CASSPDRAATGELFF. In DNA form, the CDR3 reads TGTGCCAGCAGTCCGGACAGGGCGGCCACCGGGGAGCTGTTTTTT.

The table lists this clonotype with many counts. J is TRBJ2-7 and V is TRBV7-9; the D call may be TRBD1 or TRBD2 (5 bases each). Germline V gene data show CDR1 as SEHNR and CDR2 as FQNEAQ (reference sequence). The CDR3 totals 15 residues. V was shortened by 6 bases and J by 3 bases, with 18 bases between the two germline ends. CDR3 protein: CASRHRDASYYEQYF. In nucleotides, the CDR3 is TGTGCCAGCAGACATCGGGACGCAAGCTACTACGAGCAGTACTTC.

The gene calls are TRBV20-1 and TRBJ2-4; tentatively, D is TRBD1 (6 bases). The end of the DNA aligns better with TRBJ2-7, so the J call may be wrong. Germline CDR1 reads DFQATT; CDR2 reads SNEGSKA (reference sequence). This CDR3 contains 14 residues. CDR3 DNA: TGCAGTGCTAGCCTCGGACAGATTCCCTACGAGCAGTACTTC. Its protein is CSASLGQIPYEQYF.

This clonotype was detected only a few times. The V call is TRBV7-2, the J call TRBJ1-2; a weak D match, TRBD1 (5 bases). The CDR3 contains 16 residues. The V end lost 3 bases, the J end lost 4 bases, and 18 bases lay between the germline ends. Per germline, CDR1 SGHTA and CDR2 FQGNSA. CDR3 protein: CASSFLDPREAYGYTF. The CDR3 DNA reads TGTGCCAGCAGCTTCCTAGATCCCAGGGAGGCCTATGGCTACACCTTC.

This chain uses TRBV13 with TRBJ2-3; the D is unclear. Trimming removed 2 bases from V and 4 bases from J, with 16 bases in between. Germline CDR1 PRHDT, CDR2 FYEKMQ (reference sequence). CDR3 length: 16 amino acids. This CDR3 is CASSLPSVVRPDTQYF. In DNA form, the CDR3 reads TGTGCCAGCAGCTTACCATCCGTTGTACGTCCAGATACGCAGTATTTT.

This clonotype was picked up a small number of times. The chain combines TRBV29-1 with TRBJ1-2; D might be TRBD1 (5 bases). This CDR3 spans 12 amino acids. V lost 6 bases and J lost 6, with 14 bases in between. Germline V gene data show CDR1 as SQVTM and CDR2 as ANQGSEA. In DNA form, the CDR3 reads TGCAGCGTCTTACAGGCTGGGGATGGCTACACCTTC. Translating gives CSVLQAGDGYTF.

The CDR3 loop reads CSATEVIKTEAFF. CDR3 coding DNA: TGCAGCGCGACGGAGGTAATAAAGACTGAAGCTTTCTTT. This chain connects TRBV29-1 to TRBJ1-1, with D hard to call. The CDR3 is 13 amino acids. V was shortened by 7 bases and J by 5 bases, with 17 bases between the two germline ends. Germline CDR1 SQVTM, CDR2 ANQGSEA.

This clonotype was seen a single time. The chain has TRBV7-6 and TRBJ2-1; D uncertain. CDR3 length: 13 residues. CDR1 and CDR2 from the germline V gene are SGHVS and FNYEAQ. Trimming pared 0 bases from V and 7 bases from J, leaving 7 bases between. As DNA, the CDR3 is TGTGCCAGCAGCTTAGCACAGCTTAATGAGCAGTTCTTC. It translates to CASSLAQLNEQFF.

This clonotype came up a few times. The genes are TRBV28 and TRBJ2-7, with 11 bases identical to TRBD1. The germline V gene has CDR1 MDHEN and CDR2 SYDVKM. Trimming took 4 bases from V and 6 from J; bases not matched to a gene: 11. The CDR3 is 16 residues long. CDR3 protein: CASSSLGDRGIGEQYF. The CDR3 DNA is TGTGCCAGCAGTTCCCTAGGGGACAGGGGGATCGGCGAGCAGTACTTC.

J is TRBJ2-5 and V is TRBV28, with D perhaps matching TRBD1 (5 bases). CDR1 is MDHEN, CDR2 SYDVKM, per germline. Trimming removed 5 bases from V and 5 bases from J, with 12 bases in between. The CDR3 covers 13 residues. CDR3 DNA sequence: TGTGCCAGCAGTGGGGCGAATGAGGAGACCCAGTACTTC. Translation gives CASSGANEETQYF.

V usage is TRBV28 and J usage is TRBJ2-3; D call uncertain. The germline V gene encodes CDR1 MDHEN and CDR2 SYDVKM. Trimming removed 11 bases from V and 1 base from J, with 13 bases in between. The CDR3 loop spans 13 amino acids. CDR3 DNA sequence: TGTGCCGGTCGAAGGCTGGGCACAGATACGCAGTATTTT. This translates into CAGRRLGTDTQYF. The whole variable domain, remainder taken from reference TRBV28 and TRBJ2-3, is DVKVTQSSRYLVKRTGEKVFLECVQDMDHENMFWYRQDPGLGLRLIYFSYDVKMKEKGDIPEGYSVSREKKERFSLILESASTNQTSMYLCAGRRLGTDTQYFGPGTRLTVL.

V and J are TRBV5-1 and TRBJ1-2, with D maybe TRBD1 (5 bases). CDR3 length: 15 amino acids. The V gene lost 4 bases and the J gene lost 3 bases, with 16 bases spanning the gap. Looked up from germline, CDR1 is SGHRS and CDR2 is YFSETQ. The CDR3 region is CASSAARVGDYGYTF. The CDR3 region has the DNA TGCGCCAGCAGCGCAGCCAGGGTTGGTGACTATGGCTACACCTTC. The entire variable domain, with the rest obtained from reference TRBV5-1 and TRBJ1-2, is as follows: KAGVTQTPRYLIKTRGQQVTLSCSPISGHRSVSWYQQTPGQGLQFLFEYFSETQRNKGNFPGRFSGRQFSNSRSEMNVSTLELGDSALYLCASSAARVGDYGYTFGSGTRLTVV.

This clonotype was seen more than once but under ten times. This CDR3 reads CASSATWGSYEQYF. The CDR3 nucleotides are TGTGCCAGCAGCGCCACTTGGGGCTCCTACGAGCAGTACTTC. This chain joins TRBV9 and TRBJ2-7; D remains unclear. Germline values: CDR1 SGDLS, CDR2 YYNGEE. The V end lost 3 bases, the J end lost 0 bases, and 10 bases lay between the germline ends. The CDR3 is 14 amino acids.

The chain employs TRBV3-1 and TRBJ1-6; weak D call: TRBD1 (5 bases). Looked up from germline, CDR1 is LGHDT and CDR2 is YNNKEL (reference sequence). This CDR3 region has 16 residues. Deletions cut 3 bases from V and 6 bases from J, with 15 bases between. CDR3: CASSHFARRGNSPLHF. CDR3 nucleotide sequence: TGTGCCAGCAGCCATTTCGCTCGTAGGGGTAATTCACCCCTCCACTTT.

V gene TRBV20-1 combines with J gene TRBJ1-5; D is unclear. V was clipped by 3 bases and J by 4 bases, with 10 bases between them. Looked up from germline, CDR1 is DFQATT and CDR2 is SNEGSKA (reference sequence). The CDR3 extends over 13 amino acids. This CDR3 reads CSASGILNQPQHF. CDR3 coding DNA: TGCAGTGCTAGCGGGATACTAAATCAGCCCCAGCATTTT.